These 30 T cell receptor beta chains originate from one sample sequenced in a study of blood T cell repertoires in COVID-19. Libraries were prepared by immunoSEQ multiplex PCR; TCRdb keeps only in-frame clonotypes and omits some of them. The table has some 180,000 clones, 65% to 90% seen once. The sample taken for sequencing was PBMCs or T cells enriched from blood (not recorded which). Receptors originate from a woman aged 60-75 years with acute COVID-19.

This chain links TRBV5-1 with TRBJ1-2; D gene uncertain. The V end lost 3 bases, the J end lost 7 bases, and 7 bases lay between the germline ends. Germline V gene lookup returns CDR1 SGHRS and CDR2 YFSETQ. The CDR3 extends over 11 amino acids. The CDR3 region is CASSSGVGYTF. As DNA, the CDR3 is TGCGCCAGCAGCTCGGGAGTTGGCTACACCTTC.

J is TRBJ2-5 and V is TRBV10-3; 7 positions agree with TRBD2. V lost 10 bases and J lost 4; bases outside the gene matches: 9. Germline lookup yields CDR1 ENHRY and CDR2 SYGVKD. The CDR3 loop spans 13 amino acids. The CDR3 DNA reads as TGTGCCACCCACGTGGGGGAGGGAGAGACCCAGTACTTC. It codes for CATHVGEGETQYF.

The chain couples TRBV27 to TRBJ2-7; 9 bases fit TRBD2. With 2 bases clipped from V and 6 bases from J, the junction kept 11 bases outside the gene matches. Germline-derived CDR1 and CDR2 are MNHEY and SMNVEV (reference sequence). CDR3 length equals 16 residues. The CDR3 loop reads CASSLGSLAGRGEQYF. In DNA form, the CDR3 reads TGTGCCAGCAGTTTAGGGTCGCTAGCGGGAAGGGGCGAGCAGTACTTC.

The V and J genes are TRBV5-8 and TRBJ2-5; tentative D call: TRBD1 (6 bases). Per germline, CDR1 SGHTS and CDR2 YDEGEE. V dropped 2 bases and J dropped 5 bases, with 13 bases sitting between them. The CDR3 is made up of 14 amino acids. DNA for the CDR3: TGTGCCAGCAGCTTAATACAGGGTTCGGAGACCCAGTACTTC. Amino acids: CASSLIQGSETQYF.

This chain joins TRBV9 and TRBJ2-3; D uncertain. Germline assignment: CDR1 SGDLS and CDR2 YYNGEE. CDR3 length: 15 amino acids. Deletions cut 0 bases from V and 1 base from J, with 9 bases between. The CDR3 nucleotides read TGTGCCAGCAGCGTAGGGGTGCAGGGCACAGATACGCAGTATTTT. Translating it yields CASSVGVQGTDTQYF.

This clone was picked up a small number of times. The gene calls are TRBV9 and TRBJ1-3; TRBD1 aligns across 7 bases. This CDR3 spans 14 amino acids. With V trimmed by 3 bases and J by 5 bases, 5 bases remained unmatched. Looked up from germline, CDR1 is SGDLS and CDR2 is YYNGEE. For the CDR3, the DNA is TGTGCCAGCAGCGACAGGGACAGTCGAAACACCATATATTTT. Its translation is CASSDRDSRNTIYF.

This clone was observed a few times. The V and J genes are TRBV3-1 (or the pseudogene TRBV3-2) and TRBJ1-1; 8 nucleotides line up with TRBD1. V shed 4 bases and J 4 bases; nucleotides not matched to a gene: 5. The CDR3 totals 14 residues. Looked up from germline, CDR1 is LGHDT and CDR2 is YNNKEL (reference sequence). The CDR3 loop is CASSPGQGSTEAFF. Here the CDR3 DNA reads TGTGCCAGCAGCCCCGGACAGGGTAGCACTGAAGCTTTCTTT.

V gene TRBV7-8 combines with J gene TRBJ1-2; 7 positions match TRBD1. J gave up 14 bases and V 5 bases, and 11 bases lay outside the gene matches. The V gene's germline CDR1 is SGHVS and CDR2 FQNEAQ. The CDR3 is made up of 12 amino acids. CDR3 loop: CASSHYETGRTF. CDR3 bases: TGTGCCAGCAGCCACTATGAGACAGGGAGGACCTTC.

The V call is TRBV5-4, the J call TRBJ2-1; TRBD2 matches 7 bases. Germline loops: CDR1 SGHNT, CDR2 YYREEE (reference sequence). The CDR3 extends over 15 amino acids. After removal of 1 base from V and 7 bases from J, the junction contained 8 bases not matched to a gene. The chain's CDR3 is CASSLLSGGRNEQFF. The CDR3, as DNA: TGTGCCAGCAGCTTGTTATCGGGAGGAAGGAATGAGCAGTTCTTC.

The rearrangement links TRBV7-2 to TRBJ2-5; 9 positions agree with TRBD1. J was trimmed by 5 bases and V by 6 bases; bases with no gene match: 10. The CDR3 runs to 15 residues. Germline V gene data show CDR1 as SGHTA and CDR2 as FQGNSA. The CDR3 loop reads CASSRSQGAHETQYF. The CDR3 bases are TGTGCCAGCAGTCGCTCACAGGGGGCGCATGAGACCCAGTACTTC. Full variable domain (remainder filled in from reference TRBV7-2 and TRBJ2-5): GAGVSQSPSNKVTEKGKDVELRCDPISGHTALYWYRQSLGQGLEFLIYFQGNSAPDKSGLPSDRFSAERTGGSVSTLTIQRTQQEDSAVYLCASSRSQGAHETQYFGPGTRLLVL.

The rearrangement links TRBV11-3 to TRBJ1-6; D gene uncertain. The germline V gene encodes CDR1 SGHNT and CDR2 YENEEA. The CDR3 length is 15 residues. V dropped 5 bases and J dropped 9 bases, with 17 bases sitting between them. The CDR3 DNA follows: TGTGCCAGCAGCACCAGCGGGCAGGCGGGTTCACCCCTCCACTTT. Protein product: CASSTSGQAGSPLHF.

The chain links TRBV7-6 to TRBJ2-1, with TRBD1 identical over 10 bases. Germline lookup yields CDR1 SGHVS and CDR2 FNYEAQ. This CDR3 is 15 amino acids long. After removal of 6 bases from V and 7 bases from J, the junction contained 9 bases not matched to a gene. CDR3: CASRTGTGVVNEQFF. In DNA, the CDR3 is TGTGCCAGCAGAACCGGGACAGGGGTTGTGAATGAGCAGTTCTTC. The full variable domain, with the rest looked up from reference TRBV7-6 and TRBJ2-1, is GAGVSQSPRYKVTKRGQDVALRCDPISGHVSLYWYRQALGQGPEFLTYFNYEAQQDKSGLPNDRFSAERPEGSISTLTIQRTEQRDSAMYRCASRTGTGVVNEQFFGPGTRLTVL.

This clone was picked up a small number of times. The rearrangement links TRBV5-1 to TRBJ2-4; 9 nucleotides match TRBD2. The CDR3 runs 17 residues. V shed 4 bases, J shed 8 bases, and the junction held 16 bases outside the gene matches. Germline V lookup: CDR1 SGHRS, CDR2 YFSETQ. CDR3: CASSLPTISGGSHIQYF. As DNA, the CDR3 is TGCGCCAGCAGCCTACCTACCATTAGCGGGGGTAGTCACATTCAGTACTTC. The full variable domain, rest sourced from reference TRBV5-1 and TRBJ2-4, is KAGVTQTPRYLIKTRGQQVTLSCSPISGHRSVSWYQQTPGQGLQFLFEYFSETQRNKGNFPGRFSGRQFSNSRSEMNVSTLELGDSALYLCASSLPTISGGSHIQYFGAGTRLSVL.

This chain uses TRBV6-5 with TRBJ2-4, with D unclear. Per germline, CDR1 MNHEY and CDR2 SVGAGI. This CDR3 spans 14 amino acids. V shed 5 bases and J shed 7 bases, with 15 bases lying between them. The CDR3 loop is CASSHPQRGNIQYF. The DNA for the CDR3 is TGTGCCAGCAGTCACCCTCAGCGTGGGAACATTCAGTACTTC.

The rearrangement links TRBV7-8 to TRBJ2-2; 10 bases are shared with TRBD1. Germline CDR1 SGHVS, CDR2 FQNEAQ. The CDR3 covers 17 residues. J was trimmed by 3 bases and V by 5 bases; bases with no gene match: 9. The CDR3 loop reads CASSGSGTGVHTGELFF. CDR3 in DNA: TGTGCCAGCAGCGGATCCGGGACAGGGGTACACACCGGGGAGCTGTTTTTT.

The rearrangement uses TRBV5-4 and TRBJ1-6; D is possibly TRBD1 (5 bases). The CDR3 is 16 amino acids. The V gene lost 5 bases and the J gene lost 4 bases, with 16 bases spanning the gap. Germline loops: CDR1 SGHNT, CDR2 YYREEE (reference sequence). CDR3 region: CASSPSNGAYNSPLHF. The CDR3 bases are TGTGCCAGCAGTCCCTCGAATGGGGCTTATAATTCACCCCTCCACTTT.

V usage is TRBV27 and J usage is TRBJ2-5; 12 positions match TRBD2. V shed 4 bases and J 5 bases; nucleotides not matched to a gene: 5. CDR1 is MNHEY, CDR2 SMNVEV, per germline (reference sequence). The CDR3 length is 15 residues. The DNA for the CDR3 is TGTGCCAGCAGTTCCGGACTAGCGGGGATCGAGACCCAGTACTTC. Translating gives CASSSGLAGIETQYF.

As to this clone: The junction and the germline gene differ at one end; a read error may be behind it. The chain joins TRBV5-4 to TRBJ1-2; tentative D call: TRBD1 (6 bases). Per germline, CDR1 SGHNT and CDR2 YYREEE (reference sequence). This CDR3 is 12 amino acids long. Here the CDR3 reads CASSSDRISFAF. DNA for the CDR3: TGTGCCAGCAGCTCGGACAGAATCAGTTTCGCCTTC.

This clone was picked up a small number of times. The chain is built from TRBV28 and TRBJ2-1; D is perhaps TRBD2 (6 bases). The germline V and J ends were trimmed by 3 bases and 4 bases, with 13 bases remaining between them. This CDR3 comprises 15 residues. Germline CDR1 is MDHEN and CDR2 is SYDVKM. CDR3 nucleotide sequence: TGTGCCAGCAGTTTGGCGACTAGTGGTTACAATGAGCAGTTCTTC. Its translation: CASSLATSGYNEQFF.

This chain joins TRBV7-2 and TRBJ2-3, with TRBD1 matching 7 bases. V shed 8 bases, J shed 2 bases, and the junction held 10 bases outside the gene matches. This CDR3 has 15 residues. Germline V gene sequence: CDR1 SGHTA, CDR2 FQGNSA. The CDR3 here is CASDRGPPFTDTQYF. DNA of the CDR3: TGTGCCAGCGATAGGGGGCCCCCCTTCACAGATACGCAGTATTTT.

This chain connects TRBV3-1 (or the pseudogene TRBV3-2) to TRBJ2-7; possibly TRBD1 for D (6 bases). Trimming left V 3 bases short and J 7 bases short, with 16 bases between. The CDR3 is 14 residues long. Germline CDR1 and CDR2: LGHDT and YNNKEL (reference sequence). CDR3 sequence (DNA): TGTGCCAGCAGCCAGACCAGGGGTTCTAGGGAGCAGTACGTC. Residues: CASSQTRGSREQYV.

The gene calls are TRBV18 and TRBJ2-7; 11 nucleotides line up with TRBD2. V shed 4 bases, J shed 3 bases, and the junction held 8 bases outside the gene matches. Germline CDR1 and CDR2: KGHSH and LQKENI. The CDR3 consists of 16 residues. CDR3 protein: CASSHPGLAGSYEQYF. The CDR3 DNA follows: TGTGCCAGCTCACACCCTGGACTAGCGGGCAGCTACGAGCAGTACTTC.

The V and J genes are TRBV10-3 and TRBJ2-5, with 7 bases that match TRBD1. The CDR3 length is 14 residues. Looked up from germline, CDR1 is ENHRY and CDR2 is SYGVKD. The ends lost 6 bases at V and 3 bases at J; junction bases unmatched: 7. Here the CDR3 DNA reads TGTGCCATCAGCCCTCGGACAGGTGAAGAGACCCAGTACTTC. As protein: CAISPRTGEETQYF.

The chain is built from TRBV11-2 and TRBJ2-7, with TRBD2 identical over 8 bases. The germline CDR1 and CDR2 sequences are SGHAT and FQNNGV. Unmatched junction bases numbered 6, after V lost 5 bases and J lost 0 bases. The CDR3 is 15 residues long. The CDR3, as DNA: TGTGCCAGCAGCCCCTTGAGCGGGAGCTCCTACGAGCAGTACTTC. This sequence encodes CASSPLSGSSYEQYF.

This rearrangement joins TRBV12-3 or TRBV12-4 to TRBJ2-7; D unresolved. This CDR3 has 13 amino acids. The V end lost 6 bases, the J end lost 7 bases, and 16 bases lay between the germline ends. As DNA, the CDR3 is TGTGCCAGCAGCGCCCAGAGGCTCTGGGAGCAGTACTTC. Translated, it gives CASSAQRLWEQYF.

The gene calls are TRBV7-2 and TRBJ2-1, with TRBD2 matching over 8 bases. The CDR3 loop spans 16 amino acids. Per germline, CDR1 SGHTA and CDR2 FQGNSA. Trimming took 2 bases from V and 3 from J; bases not matched to a gene: 6. For the CDR3, the DNA is TGTGCCAGCAGCTTATCTCCCGGGGGGGGCTACAATGAGCAGTTCTTC. This encodes CASSLSPGGGYNEQFF.

This sequence joins TRBV19 and TRBJ1-1; the match to TRBD1 covers 7 bases. The V gene's germline CDR1 is LNHDA and CDR2 SQIVND (reference sequence). Trimming removed 1 base from V and 6 bases from J; junction bases left unmatched: 5. The CDR3 runs to 14 residues. The CDR3 region has the DNA TGTGCCAGTAGTATAGGGGGGGACAGCCCTGAAGCTTTCTTT. It translates to CASSIGGDSPEAFF.

This clone occurred a few times. This rearrangement joins TRBV7-2 to TRBJ2-7, with TRBD2 identical over 10 bases. CDR1 SGHTA and CDR2 FQGNSA come from the germline V gene. This CDR3 region has 15 residues. V gave up 5 bases and J gave up 7 bases; unmatched junction bases: 11. CDR3 in DNA: TGTGCCAGCAGCCCACCGGGACTAGCGTTGGAAGAGCAGTACTTC. This gives the protein CASSPPGLALEEQYF.

The V and J genes are TRBV5-1 and TRBJ1-2; tentative D call: TRBD1 (6 bases). The V and J ends lost 0 bases and 4 bases respectively, with 13 bases between them. Germline V gene lookup returns CDR1 SGHRS and CDR2 YFSETQ. This CDR3 is 15 amino acids long. CDR3 protein: CASSLASDSFYGYTF. For the CDR3, the DNA is TGCGCCAGCAGCTTGGCCTCGGACAGCTTCTATGGCTACACCTTC. The full variable domain, in which reference TRBV5-1 and TRBJ1-2 provide the parts outside the CDR3, is KAGVTQTPRYLIKTRGQQVTLSCSPISGHRSVSWYQQTPGQGLQFLFEYFSETQRNKGNFPGRFSGRQFSNSRSEMNVSTLELGDSALYLCASSLASDSFYGYTFGSGTRLTVV.

This clone was observed a single time. The rearrangement links TRBV9 to TRBJ2-1; 7 bases map to TRBD2. The trim removed 3 bases at V and 2 bases at J, leaving 5 bases unmatched. The V gene's germline CDR1 is SGDLS and CDR2 YYNGEE. The CDR3 runs to 15 residues. CDR3 protein: CASSATGTTYNEQFF. The CDR3 DNA follows: TGTGCCAGCAGCGCAACCGGGACTACCTACAATGAGCAGTTCTTC.